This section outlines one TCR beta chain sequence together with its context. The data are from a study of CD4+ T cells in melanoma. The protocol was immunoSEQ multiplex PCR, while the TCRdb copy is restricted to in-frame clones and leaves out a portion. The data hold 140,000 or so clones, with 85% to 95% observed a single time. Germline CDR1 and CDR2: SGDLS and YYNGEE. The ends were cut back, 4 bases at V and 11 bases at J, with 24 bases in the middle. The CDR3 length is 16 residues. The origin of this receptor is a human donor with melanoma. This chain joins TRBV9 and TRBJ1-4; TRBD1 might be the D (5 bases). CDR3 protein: CASSPILRGGPEKLFF. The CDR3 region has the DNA TGTGCCAGCAGCCCCATCCTGAGGGGCGGCCCTGAGAAACTGTTTTTT.